This T cell receptor beta chain was sequenced in a study of immune heterogeneity within non-small cell lung tumors. Background on the study: Histologically, several tumors were squamous cell carcinomas and over eight were non-squamous carcinomas. The remaining 1 tumor was not otherwise specified. The study's findings and limits: Largely distinct from one individual patient to the next were the high-frequency T-cell receptor beta clonotypes.

This clonotype was seen a few times. No antigen is known for it. A much larger clone lies one base from this, so it may be a read error. The authors used approximately 600 ng of bulk tumor genomic DNA per sample as template. Spaced far apart, several biopsies were taken from each primary tumor during surgery. Undergoing curative surgery were patients whose non-small cell lung cancer was untreated and newly diagnosed. The study drew donors from newly diagnosed non-small cell lung cancer patients having surgery with curative intent. Multiplex PCR employing 32 V and 13 J primers generated amplicons of the TCR beta CDR3. TCRdb fed the multiplex PCR reads into MiXCR, producing one record per CDR3 protein. The sample shows under 3,000 distinct CDR3 sequences, approximately 27% of them seen only once. CDR3 length: 14 amino acids. V lost 7 bases, J lost 1 base, and 4 bases stayed unmatched.

The receptor was derived from a man aged 45 to 65 with non-small cell lung cancer. Sequencing was performed on lung tumor tissue. V usage is TRBV12-3 or TRBV12-4 and J usage is TRBJ1-5; 7 bases agree with TRBD1. CDR3 DNA sequence: TGTGCCAGCATGGGACAGATCAGCAATCAGCCCCAGCATTTT. Its translation: CASMGQISNQPQHF.